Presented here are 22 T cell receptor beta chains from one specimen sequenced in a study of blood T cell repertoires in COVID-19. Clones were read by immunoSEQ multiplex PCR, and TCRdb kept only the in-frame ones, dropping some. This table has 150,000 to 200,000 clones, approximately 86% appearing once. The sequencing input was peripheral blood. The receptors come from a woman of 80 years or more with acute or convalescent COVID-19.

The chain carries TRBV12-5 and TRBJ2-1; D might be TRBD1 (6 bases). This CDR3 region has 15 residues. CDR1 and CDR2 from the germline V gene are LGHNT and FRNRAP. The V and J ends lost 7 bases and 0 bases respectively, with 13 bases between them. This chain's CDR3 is CASAPDSSSYNEQFF. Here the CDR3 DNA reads TGTGCTAGTGCCCCGGACAGTAGCTCCTACAATGAGCAGTTCTTC.

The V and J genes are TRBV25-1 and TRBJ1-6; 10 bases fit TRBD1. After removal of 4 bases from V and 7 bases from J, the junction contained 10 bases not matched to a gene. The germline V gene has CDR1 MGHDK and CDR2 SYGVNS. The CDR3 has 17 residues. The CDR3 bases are TGTGCCAGCAGTGGTGACAGGGGGCGAATGGAAAATTCACCCCTCCACTTT. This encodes CASSGDRGRMENSPLHF.

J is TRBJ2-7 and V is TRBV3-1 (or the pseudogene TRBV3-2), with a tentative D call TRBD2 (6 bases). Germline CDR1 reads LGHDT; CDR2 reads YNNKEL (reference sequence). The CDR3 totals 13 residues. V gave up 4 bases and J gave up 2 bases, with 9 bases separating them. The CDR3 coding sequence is TGTGCCAGCAGCCGGGACTCCACCTACGAGCAGTACTTC. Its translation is CASSRDSTYEQYF.

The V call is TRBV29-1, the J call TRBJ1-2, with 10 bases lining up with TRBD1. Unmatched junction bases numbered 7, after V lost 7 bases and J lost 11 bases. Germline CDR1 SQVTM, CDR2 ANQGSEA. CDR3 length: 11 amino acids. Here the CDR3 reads CSGYGTGVYTF. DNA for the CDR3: TGCAGCGGCTACGGGACAGGGGTTTACACCTTC. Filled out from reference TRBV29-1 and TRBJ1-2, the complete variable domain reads SAVISQKPSRDICQRGTSLTIQCQVDSQVTMMFWYRQQPGQSLTLIATANQGSEATYESGFVIDKFPISRPNLTFSTLTVSNMSPEDSSIYLCSGYGTGVYTFGSGTRLTVV.

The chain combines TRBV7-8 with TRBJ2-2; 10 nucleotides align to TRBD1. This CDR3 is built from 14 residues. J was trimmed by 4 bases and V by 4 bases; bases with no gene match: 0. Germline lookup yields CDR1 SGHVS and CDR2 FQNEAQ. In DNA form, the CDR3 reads TGTGCCAGCAGCTGGGACAGGGGCACCGGGGAGCTGTTTTTT. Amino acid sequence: CASSWDRGTGELFF.

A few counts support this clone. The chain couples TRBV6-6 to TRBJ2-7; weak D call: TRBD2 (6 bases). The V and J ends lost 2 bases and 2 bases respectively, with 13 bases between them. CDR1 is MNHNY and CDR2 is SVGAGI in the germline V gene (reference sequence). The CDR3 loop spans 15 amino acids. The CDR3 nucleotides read TGTGCCAGCAGTTACCCGGCGGGAAGAACCTACGAGCAGTACTTC. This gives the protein CASSYPAGRTYEQYF.

This CDR3 is CASSQDRGGQVNQPQHF. The CDR3 DNA is TGCGCCAGCAGCCAAGATCGGGGAGGGCAAGTAAATCAGCCCCAGCATTTT. The chain couples TRBV4-1 to TRBJ1-5; D is unresolved. CDR3 size: 17 residues. Germline CDR1 is MGHRA and CDR2 is YSYEKL. Trimming pared 0 bases from V and 4 bases from J, leaving 16 bases between.

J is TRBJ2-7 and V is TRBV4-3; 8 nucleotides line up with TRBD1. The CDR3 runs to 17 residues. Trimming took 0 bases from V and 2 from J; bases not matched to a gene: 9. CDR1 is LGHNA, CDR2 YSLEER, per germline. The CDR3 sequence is CASSQDSRTGYTYEQYF. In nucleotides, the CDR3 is TGCGCCAGCAGCCAAGATTCTCGGACAGGGTACACCTACGAGCAGTACTTC.

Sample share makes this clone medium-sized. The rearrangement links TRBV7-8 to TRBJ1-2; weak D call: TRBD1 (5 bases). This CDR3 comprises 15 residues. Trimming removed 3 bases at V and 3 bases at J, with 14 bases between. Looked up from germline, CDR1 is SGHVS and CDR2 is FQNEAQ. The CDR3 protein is CASSFGGVVDYGYTF. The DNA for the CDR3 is TGTGCCAGCAGCTTCGGGGGGGTTGTGGACTATGGCTACACCTTC.

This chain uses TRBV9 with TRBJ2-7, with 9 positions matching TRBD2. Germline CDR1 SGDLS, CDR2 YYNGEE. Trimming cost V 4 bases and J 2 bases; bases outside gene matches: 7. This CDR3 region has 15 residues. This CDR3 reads CASSPLAGATYEQYF. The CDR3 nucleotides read TGTGCCAGCAGCCCCTTAGCGGGGGCCACCTACGAGCAGTACTTC.

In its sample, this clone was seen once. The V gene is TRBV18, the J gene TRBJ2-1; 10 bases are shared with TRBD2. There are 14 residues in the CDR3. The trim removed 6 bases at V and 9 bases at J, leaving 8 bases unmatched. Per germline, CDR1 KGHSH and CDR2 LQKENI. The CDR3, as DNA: TGTGCCAGCTCCCCCACTAGCGGGATGGCTGAGCAGTTCTTC. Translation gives CASSPTSGMAEQFF.

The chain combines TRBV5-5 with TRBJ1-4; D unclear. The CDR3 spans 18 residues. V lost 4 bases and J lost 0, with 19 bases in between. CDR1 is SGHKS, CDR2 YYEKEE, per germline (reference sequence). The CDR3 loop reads CASSTGAVPLTTNEKLFF. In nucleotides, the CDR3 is TGTGCCAGCAGCACCGGAGCGGTCCCACTAACAACTAATGAAAAACTGTTTTTT.

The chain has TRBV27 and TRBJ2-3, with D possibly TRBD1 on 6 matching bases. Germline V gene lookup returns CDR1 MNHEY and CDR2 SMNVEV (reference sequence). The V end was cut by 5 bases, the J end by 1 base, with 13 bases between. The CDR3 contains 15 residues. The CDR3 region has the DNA TGTGCCAGCAGTGTACAGGGTTACGGCACAGATACGCAGTATTTT. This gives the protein CASSVQGYGTDTQYF.

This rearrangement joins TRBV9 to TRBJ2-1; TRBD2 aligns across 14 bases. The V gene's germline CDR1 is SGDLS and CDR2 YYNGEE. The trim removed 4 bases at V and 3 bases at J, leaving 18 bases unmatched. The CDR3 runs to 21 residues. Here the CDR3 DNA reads TGTGCCAGCAGCTTAGCCAACCCGACTAGCGGGAGGGCGAACGACTACAATGAGCAGTTCTTC. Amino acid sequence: CASSLANPTSGRANDYNEQFF.

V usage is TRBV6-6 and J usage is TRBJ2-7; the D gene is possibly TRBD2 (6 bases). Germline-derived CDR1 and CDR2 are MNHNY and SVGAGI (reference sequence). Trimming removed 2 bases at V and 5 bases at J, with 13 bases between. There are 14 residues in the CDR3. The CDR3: CASSYVGGKDEQYF. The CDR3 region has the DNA TGTGCCAGCAGTTACGTCGGCGGGAAGGACGAGCAGTACTTC.

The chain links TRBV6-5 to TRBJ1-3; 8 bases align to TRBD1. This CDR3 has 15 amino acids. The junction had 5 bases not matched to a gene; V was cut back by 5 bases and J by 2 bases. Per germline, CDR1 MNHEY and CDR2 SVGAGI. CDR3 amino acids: CASSRQGSPGNTIYF. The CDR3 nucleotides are TGTGCCAGCAGTCGACAGGGGTCCCCTGGAAACACCATATATTTT.

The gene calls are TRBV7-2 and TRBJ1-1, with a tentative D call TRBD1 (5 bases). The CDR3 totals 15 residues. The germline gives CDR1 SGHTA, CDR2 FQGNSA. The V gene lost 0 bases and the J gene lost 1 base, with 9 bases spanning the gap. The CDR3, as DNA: TGTGCCAGCAGCTTAGCGGGGCGGCGGAACACTGAAGCTTTCTTT. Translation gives CASSLAGRRNTEAFF.

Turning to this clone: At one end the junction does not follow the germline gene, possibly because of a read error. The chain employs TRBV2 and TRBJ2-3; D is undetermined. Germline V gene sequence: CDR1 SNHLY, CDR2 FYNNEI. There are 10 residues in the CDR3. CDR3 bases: TGTGCCAGCAGGGCAGAAACGCAGTATTTT. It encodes CASRAETQYF.

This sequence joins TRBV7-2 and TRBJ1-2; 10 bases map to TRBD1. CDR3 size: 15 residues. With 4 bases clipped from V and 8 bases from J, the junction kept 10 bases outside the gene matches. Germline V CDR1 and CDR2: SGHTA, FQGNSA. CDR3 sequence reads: CASSSGQGIVWGYTF. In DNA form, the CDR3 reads TGTGCCAGCAGCTCGGGACAGGGGATTGTTTGGGGCTACACCTTC.

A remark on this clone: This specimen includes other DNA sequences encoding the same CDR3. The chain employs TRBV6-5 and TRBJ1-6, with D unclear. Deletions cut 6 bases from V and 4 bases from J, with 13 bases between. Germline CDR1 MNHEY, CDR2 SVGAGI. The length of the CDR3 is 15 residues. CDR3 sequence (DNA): TGTGCCAGCAGGGGAGGGTCCTCTTATAATTCACCCCTCCACTTT. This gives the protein CASRGGSSYNSPLHF.

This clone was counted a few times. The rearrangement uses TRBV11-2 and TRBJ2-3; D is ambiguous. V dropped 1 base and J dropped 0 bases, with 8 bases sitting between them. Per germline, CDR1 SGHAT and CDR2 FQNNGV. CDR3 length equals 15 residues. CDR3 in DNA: TGTGCCAGCAGCTTAGTCCAGACTAGCACAGATACGCAGTATTTT. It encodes CASSLVQTSTDTQYF.

The CDR3 DNA reads as TGTGCCAGTAGTAGAGGGGGGGGGCGAGCCTACGAGCAGTACTTC. Protein: CASSRGGGRAYEQYF. J is TRBJ2-7 and V is TRBV19; D might be TRBD2 (7 bases). Germline CDR1 and CDR2: LNHDA and SQIVND (reference sequence). The CDR3 is made up of 15 amino acids. V lost 4 bases and J lost 2, with 15 bases in between.